This TCR beta chain was profiled in a study of vaccination effects on CD4 cells after COVID-19. Turning to this clone: The antigen is unknown.

Produced via immunoSEQ multiplex PCR; TCRdb's table is partial and in-frame only. In the table there are about 45,000 clones, 65% to 80% of which are singletons. Per the germline V gene, CDR1 is MNHNY and CDR2 is SVGAGI (reference sequence). V was pared by 2 bases and J by 5 bases, with 2 bases of the junction left unmatched. The CDR3 has 14 amino acids. Cultured cells yielded isolated CD4+ T cells after 10 days. Two doses of either BNT162b2 or mRNA-1273 were given to each participant. This clonotype was sampled from a human donor who received a COVID-19 vaccine. The J gene is TRBJ2-2, the V gene TRBV6-6, with TRBD2 matching over 7 bases. Specimen: CD4+ T cells from PBMCs cultured without peptide, collected after COVID-19 vaccination. The CDR3 loop is CASSYRTRTGELFF. The DNA of the CDR3 is TGTGCCAGCAGTTACCGGACTAGGACCGGGGAGCTGTTTTTT.